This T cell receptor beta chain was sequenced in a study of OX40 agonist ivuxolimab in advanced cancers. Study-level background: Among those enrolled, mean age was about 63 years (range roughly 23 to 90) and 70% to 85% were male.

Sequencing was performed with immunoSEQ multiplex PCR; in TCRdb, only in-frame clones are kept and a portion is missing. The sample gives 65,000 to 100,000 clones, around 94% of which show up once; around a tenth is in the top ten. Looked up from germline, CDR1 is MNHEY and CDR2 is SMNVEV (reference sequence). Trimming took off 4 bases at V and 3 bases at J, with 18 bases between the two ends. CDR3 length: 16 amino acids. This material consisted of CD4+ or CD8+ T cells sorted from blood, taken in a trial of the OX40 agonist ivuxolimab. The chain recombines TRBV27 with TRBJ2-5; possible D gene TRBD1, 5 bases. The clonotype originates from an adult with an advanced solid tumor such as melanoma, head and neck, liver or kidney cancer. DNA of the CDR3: TGTGCCAGCAGTTCCCACTTCTCCCAGGGCAAAGAGACCCAGTACTTC. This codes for CASSSHFSQGKETQYF.